The 19 T cell receptor beta chains given below trace back to one sample, sequenced in a study of blood T cell repertoires in COVID-19. Sequencing used immunoSEQ multiplex PCR; TCRdb keeps in-frame clones, though not all of them. The table records approximately 180,000 clones, around 85% of them present only once. Sequencing input: PBMCs or T cells enriched from blood (not recorded which). All receptors come from a man aged 35-49 years who had recovered from COVID-19.

The gene calls are TRBV9 and TRBJ1-1, with 8 bases lining up with TRBD1. The CDR3 spans 14 residues. The V and J ends lost 0 bases and 4 bases, in that order; junction bases with no gene match: 2. Germline values: CDR1 SGDLS, CDR2 YYNGEE. CDR3 DNA: TGTGCCAGCAGCGTAGGACAGGGGAGCACTGAAGCTTTCTTT. Translating gives CASSVGQGSTEAFF. Using reference TRBV9 and TRBJ1-1 for the parts outside the CDR3, the full variable domain is DSGVTQTPKHLITATGQRVTLRCSPRSGDLSVYWYQQSLDQGLQFLIQYYNGEERAKGNILERFSAQQFPDLHSELNLSSLELGDSALYFCASSVGQGSTEAFFGQGTRLTVV.

The rearrangement uses TRBV30 and TRBJ2-2; D gene ambiguous. The CDR3 is 12 residues long. Trimming took off 0 bases at V and 6 bases at J, with 5 bases between the two ends. The germline V gene encodes CDR1 GTSNPN and CDR2 SVGIG (reference sequence). CDR3 sequence: CAWSVQAGELFF. In DNA form, the CDR3 reads TGTGCCTGGAGTGTGCAGGCCGGGGAGCTGTTTTTT.

V is TRBV14 and J is TRBJ1-2; 9 bases fit TRBD1. Germline CDR1 and CDR2: SGHDN and FVKESK. Unmatched junction bases numbered 3, after V lost 6 bases and J lost 7 bases. The CDR3 contains 12 residues. The CDR3 DNA reads as TGTGCCAGCAGTCGGGACAGGGTTGGCTACACCTTC. Protein product: CASSRDRVGYTF. The whole variable domain, remainder taken from reference TRBV14 and TRBJ1-2, is EAGVTQFPSHSVIEKGQTVTLRCDPISGHDNLYWYRRVMGKEIKFLLHFVKESKQDESGMPNNRFLAERTGGTYSTLKVQPAELEDSGVYFCASSRDRVGYTFGSGTRLTVV.

The V gene is TRBV25-1, the J gene TRBJ2-1, with D possibly being TRBD2 (5 bases). V lost 3 bases to trimming and J lost 0 bases, with 12 bases between them. The germline V gene encodes CDR1 MGHDK and CDR2 SYGVNS. The CDR3 covers 16 residues. The CDR3 region is CASSDPAGSSYNEQFF. CDR3 DNA: TGTGCCAGCAGTGATCCCGCGGGTAGCTCCTACAATGAGCAGTTCTTC.

The chain recombines TRBV3-1 (or the pseudogene TRBV3-2) with TRBJ2-7; tentatively, D is TRBD1 (6 bases). The CDR3 is 15 residues long. The germline gives CDR1 LGHDT, CDR2 YNNKEL (reference sequence). Trimming stripped 1 base from V and 2 bases from J, with 12 bases between. The CDR3, as DNA: TGTGCCAGCAGCCAAGGACAGGTGCTTCCCTACGAGCAGTACTTC. This sequence encodes CASSQGQVLPYEQYF.

The gene calls are TRBV9 and TRBJ1-2; tentative D call: TRBD1 (5 bases). Deletions cut 2 bases from V and 8 bases from J, with 19 bases between. Germline CDR1 reads SGDLS; CDR2 reads YYNGEE. This CDR3 region has 15 residues. This CDR3 reads CASSVSPGTFNGYTF. CDR3 bases: TGTGCCAGCAGCGTTAGCCCTGGGACTTTTAACGGCTACACCTTC.

This chain uses TRBV7-9 with TRBJ2-1, with 10 bases identical to TRBD2. Per germline, CDR1 SEHNR and CDR2 FQNEAQ (reference sequence). The CDR3 contains 15 residues. V dropped 5 bases and J dropped 7; count of bases not matched to a gene: 8. This chain's CDR3 is CASSPLGLALNEQFF. DNA of the CDR3: TGTGCCAGCAGCCCACTGGGACTAGCGTTGAATGAGCAGTTCTTC.

This rearrangement joins TRBV27 to TRBJ1-5; tentative D call: TRBD1 (5 bases). This CDR3 is 15 amino acids long. The germline V gene encodes CDR1 MNHEY and CDR2 SMNVEV (reference sequence). Trimming pared 2 bases from V and 1 base from J, leaving 9 bases between. The CDR3 loop reads CASSLIAGSNQPQHF. In DNA, the CDR3 is TGTGCCAGCAGTTTAATCGCAGGGAGCAATCAGCCCCAGCATTTT.

This clone has only one observation. V and J are TRBV7-9 and TRBJ2-1; D not resolved. CDR3 size: 11 residues. V was shortened by 8 bases and J by 10 bases, with 12 bases between the two germline ends. CDR1 is SEHNR, CDR2 FQNEAQ, per germline (reference sequence). In DNA form, the CDR3 reads TGTGCCAGCCTTAGTGGAGTAGAGCAGTTCTTC. It yields the protein CASLSGVEQFF.

The chain couples TRBV6-5 to TRBJ1-2; maybe TRBD1 (5 bases). V gave up 0 bases and J gave up 8 bases, with 16 bases separating them. Germline lookup yields CDR1 MNHEY and CDR2 SVGAGI. CDR3 length: 15 residues. CDR3: CASSYSAGGTYGYTF. CDR3 DNA sequence: TGTGCCAGCAGTTACTCTGCGGGGGGGACGTACGGCTACACCTTC.

This rearrangement joins TRBV19 to TRBJ2-2, with D possibly TRBD2 on 5 matching bases. Per the germline V gene, CDR1 is LNHDA and CDR2 is SQIVND (reference sequence). This CDR3 is 17 amino acids long. V was clipped by 4 bases and J by 1 base, with 16 bases between them. CDR3 nucleotides: TGTGCCAGTAGTAGATCCCGCTCTAGCTGGAACACCGGGGAGCTGTTTTTT. This encodes CASSRSRSSWNTGELFF.

The chain has TRBV7-2 and TRBJ1-2; 7 nucleotides match TRBD1. The V gene's germline CDR1 is SGHTA and CDR2 FQGNSA. The CDR3 covers 14 residues. J lost 5 bases, V lost 0 bases, and 3 bases had no gene match. CDR3 protein: CASSLARGEYGYTF. For the CDR3, the DNA is TGTGCCAGCAGCTTAGCCAGGGGGGAGTATGGCTACACCTTC.

V gene TRBV27 combines with J gene TRBJ1-2; 9 bases line up with TRBD1. This CDR3 has 15 amino acids. With 0 bases clipped from V and 5 bases from J, the junction kept 4 bases outside the gene matches. Germline V CDR1 and CDR2: MNHEY, SMNVEV (reference sequence). The CDR3 loop is CASSLSWDRAYGYTF. Here the CDR3 DNA reads TGTGCCAGCAGTTTATCTTGGGACAGGGCATATGGCTACACCTTC.

This clone was counted only a few times. V and J are TRBV12-3 or TRBV12-4 and TRBJ1-5; D might be TRBD1 (5 bases). The CDR3 sequence is 13 residues long. Trimming cost V 6 bases and J 5 bases, with 11 bases left between them. CDR3 protein: CASRLQGDQPQHF. In DNA form, the CDR3 reads TGTGCCAGCAGACTCCAAGGGGATCAGCCCCAGCATTTT.

The V gene is TRBV25-1, the J gene TRBJ2-3; D remains ambiguous. V was pared by 4 bases and J by 2 bases, with 13 bases between. This CDR3 has 15 residues. Germline values: CDR1 MGHDK, CDR2 SYGVNS. The CDR3 DNA reads as TGTGCCAGCAGTGCCCCCTCTGGCCTCACAGATACGCAGTATTTT. Protein product: CASSAPSGLTDTQYF.

The rearrangement joins TRBV9 to TRBJ1-2; TRBD1 matches at 9 bases. The V segment lost 1 base and the J segment 3 bases; nucleotides outside the gene matches: 1. Germline-derived CDR1 and CDR2 are SGDLS and YYNGEE. The CDR3 covers 14 residues. CDR3 nucleotide sequence: TGTGCCAGCAGCGTAACAGGGGGCGACTATGGCTACACCTTC. Its protein product is CASSVTGGDYGYTF.

The chain uses TRBV12-5 and TRBJ2-1; TRBD2 matches 8 bases. Trimming at V came to 4 bases and at J to 6 bases, leaving 5 bases not matched to a gene. CDR1 and CDR2 (germline): LGHNT, FRNRAP. The CDR3 contains 14 residues. The CDR3 reads CASGSLTSGNEQFF. CDR3 DNA sequence: TGTGCTAGTGGTTCCCTTACTAGCGGCAATGAGCAGTTCTTC.

The chain uses TRBV28 and TRBJ1-3; TRBD1 is a possible D gene (6 bases). The CDR3 loop spans 14 amino acids. Per the germline V gene, CDR1 is MDHEN and CDR2 is SYDVKM. V dropped 5 bases and J dropped 1 base, with 9 bases sitting between them. CDR3 sequence: CASSPRGSGNTIYF. DNA for the CDR3: TGTGCCAGCAGTCCAAGGGGGTCTGGAAACACCATATATTTT.

V and J are TRBV7-9 and TRBJ2-7; 11 positions agree with TRBD1. V shed 4 bases, J shed 6 bases, and the junction held 8 bases outside the gene matches. Per germline, CDR1 SEHNR and CDR2 FQNEAQ (reference sequence). The length of the CDR3 is 15 residues. The CDR3 spells CASSYSGTGGGEQYF. The DNA of the CDR3 is TGTGCCAGCAGCTACTCCGGGACAGGGGGTGGCGAGCAGTACTTC.